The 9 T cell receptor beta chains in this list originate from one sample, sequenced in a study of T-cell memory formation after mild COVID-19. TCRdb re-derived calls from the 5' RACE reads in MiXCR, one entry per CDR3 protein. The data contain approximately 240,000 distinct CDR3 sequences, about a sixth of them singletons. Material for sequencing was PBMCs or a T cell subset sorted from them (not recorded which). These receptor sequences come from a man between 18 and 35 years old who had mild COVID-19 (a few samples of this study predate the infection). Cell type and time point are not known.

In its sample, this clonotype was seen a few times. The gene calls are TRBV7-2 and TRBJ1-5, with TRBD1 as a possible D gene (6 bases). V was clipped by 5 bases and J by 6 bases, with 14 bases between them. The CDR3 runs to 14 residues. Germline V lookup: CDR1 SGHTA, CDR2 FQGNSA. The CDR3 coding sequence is TGTGCCAGCAGCCCGGACAGTCGGAGTCAGCCCCAGCATTTT. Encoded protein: CASSPDSRSQPQHF.

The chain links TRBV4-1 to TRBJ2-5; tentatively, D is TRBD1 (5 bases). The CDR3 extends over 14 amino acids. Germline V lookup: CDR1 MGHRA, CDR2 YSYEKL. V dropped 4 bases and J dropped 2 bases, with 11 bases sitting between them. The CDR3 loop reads CASSPLGQQETQYF. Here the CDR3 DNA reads TGCGCCAGCAGCCCCTTGGGGCAGCAAGAGACCCAGTACTTC.

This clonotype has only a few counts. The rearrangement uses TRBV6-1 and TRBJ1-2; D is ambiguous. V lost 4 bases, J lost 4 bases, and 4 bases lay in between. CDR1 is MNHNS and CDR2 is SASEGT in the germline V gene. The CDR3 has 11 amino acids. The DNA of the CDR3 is TGTGCCAGCAGTGTTCCCTATGGCTACACCTTC. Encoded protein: CASSVPYGYTF.

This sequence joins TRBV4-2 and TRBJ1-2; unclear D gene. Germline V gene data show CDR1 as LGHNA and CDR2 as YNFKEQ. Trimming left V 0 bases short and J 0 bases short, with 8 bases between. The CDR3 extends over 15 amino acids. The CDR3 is CASSQDSWTNYGYTF. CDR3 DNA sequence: TGTGCCAGCAGCCAAGACTCCTGGACTAACTATGGCTACACCTTC.

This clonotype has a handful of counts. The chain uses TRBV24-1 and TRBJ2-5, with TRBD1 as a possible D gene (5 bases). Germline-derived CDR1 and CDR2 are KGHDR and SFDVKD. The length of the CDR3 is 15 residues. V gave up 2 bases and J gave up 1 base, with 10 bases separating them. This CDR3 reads CATSDSQALQETQYF. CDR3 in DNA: TGTGCCACCAGTGATTCACAGGCTCTCCAAGAGACCCAGTACTTC.

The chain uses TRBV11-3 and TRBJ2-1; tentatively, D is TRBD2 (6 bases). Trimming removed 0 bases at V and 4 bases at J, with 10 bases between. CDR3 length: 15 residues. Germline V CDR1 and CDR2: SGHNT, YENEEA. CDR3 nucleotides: TGTGCCAGCAGCTTAGAGGGGACTTATTACAATGAGCAGTTCTTC. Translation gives CASSLEGTYYNEQFF. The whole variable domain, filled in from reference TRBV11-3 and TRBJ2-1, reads EAGVVQSPRYKIIEKKQPVAFWCNPISGHNTLYWYLQNLGQGPELLIRYENEEAVDDSQLPKDRFSAERLKGVDSTLKIQPAELGDSAVYLCASSLEGTYYNEQFFGPGTRLTVL.

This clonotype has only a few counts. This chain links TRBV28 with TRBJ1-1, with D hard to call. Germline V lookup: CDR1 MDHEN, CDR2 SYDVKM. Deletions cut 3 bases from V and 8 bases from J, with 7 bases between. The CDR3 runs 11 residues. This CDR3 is CASSFASEAFF. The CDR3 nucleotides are TGTGCCAGCAGTTTTGCCAGCGAAGCTTTCTTT.

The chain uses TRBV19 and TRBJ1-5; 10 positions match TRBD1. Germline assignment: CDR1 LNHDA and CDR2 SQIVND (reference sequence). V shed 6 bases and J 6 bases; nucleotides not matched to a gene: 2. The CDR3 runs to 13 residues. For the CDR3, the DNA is TGTGCCAGTAGGTGGGACAGGGGTCAGCCCCAGCATTTT. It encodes CASRWDRGQPQHF.

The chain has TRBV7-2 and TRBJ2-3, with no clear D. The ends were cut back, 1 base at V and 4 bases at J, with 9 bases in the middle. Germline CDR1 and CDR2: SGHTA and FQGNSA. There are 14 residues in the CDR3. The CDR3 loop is CASSLGSTSDTQYF. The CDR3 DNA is TGTGCCAGCAGCTTAGGTTCGACCTCAGATACGCAGTATTTT.